This TCR beta chain was sequenced during a study of CXCR3-negative and CXCR3-positive naive CD8 T cells. Study at large: Cumulative TRB read yield was 130 million to 150 million, averaging about 1.5 +/- 0.3 million per library. Study observations and caveats: TRBV-TRBJ usage was alike in naive CXCR3-negative and CXCR3-positive cells but differed in memory cells. Similarly elevated diversity marked both naive subsets, with memory CD8+ cells showing far lower diversity. CXCR3-positive naive cells had more hydrophobic TRB CDR3s than CXCR3-negative naive cells. After cryopreservation, expression of CXCR3 was partially reduced, and most assays were run with fresh PBMCs.

Worth noting for this clonotype: What it recognizes is unknown.

All TRB cDNA libraries came from 5' RACE performed with UMI labels. TCRdb re-called the 5' RACE reads; every CDR3 protein appears as one record, without DNA. The sample yields roughly 80,000 distinct CDR3 sequences, of which the top ten take up approximately 0.62%. The sequencing input was naive CXCR3+ CD8+ T cells from blood. Subset here: CD45RO-CCR7+CD27+CD95- naive CD8+ T cells expressing CXCR3 (TNR3+). The TCR sequence derives from a human donor in good health. Some clones in this sample may be carry-over from other donors' samples.

The chain's CDR3 is CASTPWGAGVLTDTQYF. The chain links TRBV25-1 to TRBJ2-3; TCRdb picks TRBD1, but there is no DNA to check that call. This CDR3 comprises 17 residues. CDR1 and CDR2 from the germline V gene are MGHDK and SYGVNS.